Sequencing of this T cell receptor (beta chain) was carried out in a study of blood T cell repertoires in COVID-19 (dated by TCRdb to the early 2020s). Study-wide context: Samples from collaborators originated in the United States, Italy and Spain and spanned both the acute and convalescent phases of COVID-19. The prospective study material was composed of cDNA or gDNA derived from T cells, B-cell-depleted T cells, or PBMCs. Deeply sampled blood TCRbeta repertoires from subjects exposed to, actively infected with, or recovered from COVID-19 were included in the dataset. The repertoires were released in a freely available public database meant as a resource for research on the immune response to SARS-CoV-2. The samples were drawn from the first 160 participants of the ongoing ImmuneRACE study and from 1,254 subjects provided by 6 global collaborators. Nearly every sample came with metadata listing a de-identified subject ID, COVID-19 status, age in years and sex. Where HLA class I and class II types were available, the types were taken from metadata supplied by the sample provider, not from assay-based typing. Overall study results and their limits: The quantity of clinical and demographic metadata differed by source and by participant and was supplied without curation.

With respect to this clone: Its recognized antigen is unknown. No much larger clone exists at a distance of one base, and base qualities are not known.

TCRbeta CDR3 regions were amplified from genomic DNA using the immunoSEQ Assay, a bias-controlled multiplex PCR. As for the authors' bioinformatics: The number of nucleated cells in each sample was estimated by amplification of reference gene primers within the assay. To quantify the absolute abundance of each unique TCRbeta CDR3 rearrangement, sequence reads were collapsed and filtered. Productive Simpson clonality was computed per sample as the square root of Simpson's diversity index over productive rearrangements. TCRdb limited this immuneACCESS table to in-frame rearrangements with V and J called. A share of clones is missing; checked studies link under half to unresolved V genes, and the rest is unexplained. D and trimming were read from the DNA, whereas the V and J calls and clone size are those reported in that table. Recorded for this sample are approximately 280,000 clones; roughly 90% of them occurred a single time. The leading ten clones occupy about 6.8% of the sample.

One collaborating source in Seattle enrolled patients during active infection and followed them longitudinally through the course of disease. Each collaborating institution followed its own protocols to collect whole blood in K2EDTA tubes. For TCRbeta analysis, collaborators shipped samples in one of three forms: frozen whole blood, isolated PBMCs, or DNA extracted from either of those sample types. There are 16 amino acids in the CDR3, from cysteine to phenylalanine inclusive. The entry retains the CDR3 DNA only, 48 bases that are in frame from base 1. V loses 0 bases at its end and J loses 6 bases; junction bases beyond the gene matches: 5. Based on the germline V gene, the CDR1 and CDR2 sequences are SGHDN and FVKESK.

The chain links TRBV14 with TRBJ2-2, with 9 middle bases fitting TRBD1. Specimen: peripheral blood. The clonotype was recovered from a woman in her thirties with COVID-19, enrolled during active disease. Read as DNA, the sequence is TGTGCCAGCAGCCAAGAAAGGGACAGGGCTCCCGGGGAGCTGTTTTTT. The translation is CASSQERDRAPGELFF.